These 31 T cell receptor beta chains originate from one sample sequenced in a study of blood T cell repertoires in COVID-19. The assay was immunoSEQ multiplex PCR, and TCRdb's table has in-frame clones only and misses some. The sample shows approximately 100,000 clones, approximately 62% of them seen only once. The specimen sequenced was peripheral blood. The source of these receptors is a man at least 80 years old with acute or convalescent COVID-19.

There are many counts of this clone. The chain carries TRBV27 and TRBJ1-4; 7 nucleotides line up with TRBD1. CDR1 is MNHEY and CDR2 is SMNVEV in the germline V gene (reference sequence). Trimming took 8 bases from V and 5 from J; bases not matched to a gene: 8. The CDR3 contains 14 residues. CDR3: CASRMTGTNEKLFF. The DNA of the CDR3 is TGTGCCAGCCGCATGACAGGGACAAATGAAAAACTGTTTTTT.

The chain recombines TRBV7-8 with TRBJ1-1, with TRBD1 matching 7 bases. V was pared by 0 bases and J by 5 bases, with 3 bases of the junction left unmatched. The germline gives CDR1 SGHVS, CDR2 FQNEAQ. This CDR3 spans 14 amino acids. CDR3 nucleotide sequence: TGTGCCAGCAGCTTAGCAGGGGGCAGTACTGAAGCTTTCTTT. The encoded protein is CASSLAGGSTEAFF.

The chain joins TRBV2 to TRBJ1-5; 10 positions agree with TRBD1. V gave up 5 bases and J gave up 6 bases; unmatched junction bases: 4. Germline CDR1 is SNHLY and CDR2 is FYNNEI. The CDR3 totals 14 residues. DNA of the CDR3: TGTGCCAGCAGTCGGGACAGGGGACGTCAGCCCCAGCATTTT. It codes for CASSRDRGRQPQHF.

V is TRBV9 and J is TRBJ2-2; 8 positions match TRBD1. The CDR3 is 16 amino acids. The junction had 7 bases not matched to a gene; V was cut back by 2 bases and J by 4 bases. Germline assignment: CDR1 SGDLS and CDR2 YYNGEE. The CDR3 sequence: CASSVNQGAGTGELFF. In DNA form, the CDR3 reads TGTGCCAGCAGCGTCAACCAGGGGGCCGGCACCGGGGAGCTGTTTTTT.

This clone came up a few times. The J gene is TRBJ2-1, the V gene TRBV7-2; TRBD1 is a possible D gene (6 bases). This CDR3 is 16 amino acids long. Germline V gene sequence: CDR1 SGHTA, CDR2 FQGNSA. Trimming stripped 1 base from V and 1 base from J, with 11 bases between. CDR3: CASSLVGGESYNEQFF. The CDR3 region has the DNA TGTGCCAGCAGCTTAGTTGGGGGCGAGTCCTACAATGAGCAGTTCTTC.

The J gene is TRBJ2-1, the V gene TRBV11-3; D may be TRBD1 (5 bases). V lost 1 base to trimming and J lost 6 bases, with 13 bases between them. Per the germline V gene, CDR1 is SGHNT and CDR2 is YENEEA. CDR3 length: 15 amino acids. CDR3 amino acids: CASSLGAGRVNEQFF. CDR3 DNA: TGTGCCAGCAGCTTAGGGGCAGGGCGAGTCAATGAGCAGTTCTTC.

The chain is built from TRBV4-1 and TRBJ2-3, with 14 positions matching TRBD2. The CDR3 has 17 residues. Germline V CDR1 and CDR2: MGHRA, YSYEKL. Trimming took 4 bases from V and 7 from J; bases not matched to a gene: 10. The chain's CDR3 is CASSLTGTSGSGYTQYF. The CDR3 region has the DNA TGCGCCAGCAGCCTAACCGGGACTAGCGGGAGTGGGTATACGCAGTATTTT.

The chain combines TRBV27 with TRBJ2-7; TRBD2 might be the D (6 bases). The length of the CDR3 is 13 residues. Germline loops: CDR1 MNHEY, CDR2 SMNVEV (reference sequence). The V end was cut by 8 bases, the J end by 1 base, with 12 bases between. The CDR3 coding sequence is TGTGCCAGCCGGTCTAGCGCGTCCTACGAGCAGTACTTC. Its protein product is CASRSSASYEQYF.

The gene calls are TRBV11-3 and TRBJ2-5; TRBD1 is a possible D gene (6 bases). V lost 1 base, J lost 5 bases, and 14 bases lay in between. Germline V gene sequence: CDR1 SGHNT, CDR2 YENEEA. The CDR3 spans 15 residues. The CDR3 DNA reads TGTGCCAGCAGCTTAGGGTACAGGGATCACGAGACCCAGTACTTC. Translating it yields CASSLGYRDHETQYF. Combining the CDR3 with reference TRBV11-3 and TRBJ2-5 gives the whole variable domain EAGVVQSPRYKIIEKKQPVAFWCNPISGHNTLYWYLQNLGQGPELLIRYENEEAVDDSQLPKDRFSAERLKGVDSTLKIQPAELGDSAVYLCASSLGYRDHETQYFGPGTRLLVL.

This clone was observed a few times. J is TRBJ2-3 and V is TRBV6-6, with 7 nucleotides matching TRBD1. Germline trimming cut 8 bases from V and 4 bases from J; bases unmatched to any gene: 6. Germline V gene sequence: CDR1 MNHNY, CDR2 SVGAGI (reference sequence). The CDR3 is 13 amino acids. DNA for the CDR3: TGTGCCAGCTCCAGGCAGGGGGCAGATACGCAGTATTTT. It translates to CASSRQGADTQYF.

The V call is TRBV2, the J call TRBJ2-1; 11 bases fit TRBD2. The J segment lost 0 bases and the V segment lost 6 bases, leaving 4 bases of the junction unmatched. This CDR3 has 16 residues. Germline V CDR1 and CDR2: SNHLY, FYNNEI. CDR3 in amino acids: CASSTTSGGSYNEQFF. The CDR3 nucleotides are TGTGCCAGCAGCACCACTAGCGGGGGCTCCTACAATGAGCAGTTCTTC. Together with reference TRBV2 and TRBJ2-1, the CDR3 gives the full variable domain: EPEVTQTPSHQVTQMGQEVILRCVPISNHLYFYWYRQILGQKVEFLVSFYNNEISEKSEIFDDQFSVERPDGSNFTLKIRSTKLEDSAMYFCASSTTSGGSYNEQFFGPGTRLTVL.

J is TRBJ2-1 and V is TRBV5-1; 7 nucleotides line up with TRBD2. Germline V gene sequence: CDR1 SGHRS, CDR2 YFSETQ. Unmatched junction bases numbered 8, after V lost 4 bases and J lost 4 bases. The CDR3 spans 15 residues. CDR3 amino acids: CASSLGGSLYNEQFF. The CDR3, as DNA: TGCGCCAGCAGCCTTGGCGGGAGCCTGTACAATGAGCAGTTCTTC. The full variable domain, completed using reference TRBV5-1 and TRBJ2-1, is KAGVTQTPRYLIKTRGQQVTLSCSPISGHRSVSWYQQTPGQGLQFLFEYFSETQRNKGNFPGRFSGRQFSNSRSEMNVSTLELGDSALYLCASSLGGSLYNEQFFGPGTRLTVL.

V gene TRBV23-1 combines with J gene TRBJ1-1, with D possibly matching TRBD1 (5 bases). TRBV23-1 counts as an open reading frame of uncertain function. The CDR3 consists of 16 residues. Trimming took 4 bases from V and 7 from J, leaving 22 bases between them. CDR3 in DNA: TGCGCCAGCAGTCCTTGGGGCGCGGAACGTTCCTTTGAAGCTTTCTTT. Translating gives CASSPWGAERSFEAFF.

This chain links TRBV5-5 with TRBJ2-1, with TRBD2 as a possible D gene (6 bases). Germline V gene sequence: CDR1 SGHKS, CDR2 YYEKEE (reference sequence). CDR3 length equals 15 residues. V dropped 1 base and J dropped 9 bases, with 17 bases sitting between them. The CDR3 region has the DNA TGTGCCAGCAGCTTGACCCTCGGGACTGTCCTTGAGCAGTTCTTC. It is translated as CASSLTLGTVLEQFF.

This chain joins TRBV10-1 and TRBJ2-7; TRBD2 matches 7 bases. This CDR3 has 13 amino acids. Germline assignment: CDR1 WNHNN and CDR2 SYGVQD (reference sequence). V was pared by 2 bases and J by 7 bases, with 5 bases of the junction left unmatched. CDR3 sequence reads: CASSEQPGGEQYF. CDR3 DNA: TGCGCCAGCAGTGAGCAGCCGGGGGGTGAGCAGTACTTC.

This rearrangement joins TRBV12-3 or TRBV12-4 to TRBJ2-2; a weak D match, TRBD2 (5 bases). V was cut by 9 bases and J by 2 bases, with 10 bases left in between. This CDR3 is 13 amino acids long. CDR3 nucleotides: TGTGCCAGTGGGAGTCTAAACACCGGGGAGCTGTTTTTT. Translating gives CASGSLNTGELFF.

The V call is TRBV5-5, the J call TRBJ1-3; 7 nucleotides match TRBD1. Germline V gene sequence: CDR1 SGHKS, CDR2 YYEKEE (reference sequence). J lost 2 bases, V lost 0 bases, and 2 bases had no gene match. The CDR3 runs 15 residues. The CDR3 DNA reads TGTGCCAGCAGCTTGGCAGGGGGACCTGGAAACACCATATATTTT. Translated, it gives CASSLAGGPGNTIYF.

CDR3 residues: CASSLRSSGYEQYF. The CDR3 nucleotides are TGTGCCAGCAGCTTGAGGTCTAGCGGCTACGAGCAGTACTTC. The chain recombines TRBV7-2 with TRBJ2-7; 7 bases fit TRBD2. After removal of 3 bases from V and 3 bases from J, the junction contained 5 bases not matched to a gene. The CDR3 runs to 14 residues. Per germline, CDR1 SGHTA and CDR2 FQGNSA.

This chain joins TRBV30 and TRBJ2-5; a weak D match, TRBD2 (6 bases). The V and J ends lost 0 bases and 4 bases respectively, with 9 bases between them. Germline-derived CDR1 and CDR2 are GTSNPN and SVGIG (reference sequence). The CDR3 is 13 residues long. CDR3 nucleotides: TGTGCCTGGAGTGTGCAGGAGGGAGAGACCCAGTACTTC. Protein product: CAWSVQEGETQYF.

This clone came up a few times. The chain couples TRBV19 to TRBJ2-7, with D maybe TRBD2 (6 bases). This CDR3 has 16 amino acids. V dropped 3 bases and J dropped 1 base, with 16 bases sitting between them. Germline V gene data show CDR1 as LNHDA and CDR2 as SQIVND (reference sequence). The CDR3 region is CASSISAGGSSYEQYF. The CDR3 region has the DNA TGTGCCAGTAGTATCTCGGCCGGGGGTTCGTCCTACGAGCAGTACTTC.

The chain couples TRBV27 to TRBJ2-2; 13 bases map to TRBD2. CDR1 is MNHEY and CDR2 is SMNVEV in the germline V gene (reference sequence). The CDR3 consists of 17 residues. Germline trimming cut 6 bases from V and 5 bases from J; bases unmatched to any gene: 9. The CDR3 is CASRTSGRNSGTGELFF. The CDR3 DNA follows: TGTGCCAGCAGGACTAGCGGGAGGAATTCTGGGACCGGGGAGCTGTTTTTT.

The chain is built from TRBV19 and TRBJ1-6; no clear D gene. Trimming stripped 3 bases from V and 3 bases from J, with 6 bases between. The CDR3 has 14 amino acids. The V gene's germline CDR1 is LNHDA and CDR2 SQIVND (reference sequence). The CDR3 DNA sequence: TGTGCCAGTAGTATCGTCGGCTATAATTCACCCCTCCACTTT. Its translation is CASSIVGYNSPLHF. Supplemented by reference TRBV19 and TRBJ1-6, the full variable domain reads DGGITQSPKYLFRKEGQNVTLSCEQNLNHDAMYWYRQDPGQGLRLIYYSQIVNDFQKGDIAEGYSVSREKKESFPLTVTSAQKNPTAFYLCASSIVGYNSPLHFGNGTRLTVT.

The J gene is TRBJ2-7, the V gene TRBV7-9, with 7 positions matching TRBD2. The germline CDR1 and CDR2 sequences are SEHNR and FQNEAQ (reference sequence). This CDR3 contains 14 residues. J gave up 1 base and V 2 bases, and 2 bases lay outside the gene matches. CDR3 protein: CASSLNGGSYEQYF. The CDR3 DNA sequence: TGTGCCAGCAGCTTAAACGGGGGGTCCTACGAGCAGTACTTC.

This clone was seen a few times. The chain has TRBV28 and TRBJ2-7; possibly TRBD2 for D (7 bases). The CDR3 consists of 14 residues. Trimming took off 6 bases at V and 3 bases at J, with 15 bases between the two ends. Germline V lookup: CDR1 MDHEN, CDR2 SYDVKM. The CDR3 region has the DNA TGTGCCAGCAGCCCAAGCGGGACACGCTACGAGCAGTACTTC. Protein product: CASSPSGTRYEQYF.

The rearrangement uses TRBV28 and TRBJ1-2, with 10 bases lining up with TRBD1. CDR1 MDHEN and CDR2 SYDVKM come from the germline V gene. The ends lost 5 bases at V and 7 bases at J; junction bases unmatched: 16. The CDR3 loop spans 17 amino acids. CDR3 loop: CASSLLRDRGILGGYTF. DNA of the CDR3: TGTGCCAGCAGTCTCCTCCGGGACAGGGGTATCCTTGGTGGCTACACCTTC.

This clone has just one count. The gene calls are TRBV9 and TRBJ1-3; D might be TRBD1 (6 bases). Trimming took 2 bases from V and 0 from J, leaving 12 bases between them. Looked up from germline, CDR1 is SGDLS and CDR2 is YYNGEE. CDR3 length: 16 amino acids. The CDR3 nucleotides are TGTGCCAGCAGCGTTACCGGACAGAGCTCTGGAAACACCATATATTTT. Protein sequence: CASSVTGQSSGNTIYF.

The chain joins TRBV27 to TRBJ2-4; 7 nucleotides line up with TRBD2. CDR1 is MNHEY and CDR2 is SMNVEV in the germline V gene (reference sequence). Trimming removed 2 bases from V and 5 bases from J; junction bases left unmatched: 9. The CDR3 totals 16 residues. This CDR3 reads CASSLRSGRTQNIQYF. The CDR3 region has the DNA TGTGCCAGCAGTTTAAGGTCCGGGAGGACCCAAAACATTCAGTACTTC.

The V gene is TRBV10-2, the J gene TRBJ2-1; 10 bases fit TRBD2. Trimming took 4 bases from V and 2 from J; bases not matched to a gene: 2. Germline V gene sequence: CDR1 WSHSY, CDR2 SAAADI. The CDR3 is 15 residues long. CDR3 residues: CASSGGLAPYNEQFF. CDR3 nucleotides: TGCGCCAGCAGTGGGGGACTAGCGCCCTACAATGAGCAGTTCTTC.

In nucleotides, the CDR3 is TGTGCCAGCAGTGATGAGCAGCCCCAGCATTTT. Its protein is CASSDEQPQHF. The V gene is TRBV6-1, the J gene TRBJ1-5; D is undetermined. V lost 3 bases and J lost 7, with 4 bases in between. Germline lookup yields CDR1 MNHNS and CDR2 SASEGT. This CDR3 comprises 11 residues.

The chain couples TRBV1 to TRBJ2-1; no DNA check was done on the table's D call, TRBD2. TRBV1 counts as a pseudogene. CDR3 length: 16 residues. The CDR3: CTSSQGLAGGPHEQFF. CDR3 nucleotides: TGCACCAGCAGCCAAGGACTAGCGGGAGGGCCACATGAGCAGTTCTTC.

V is TRBV4-3 and J is TRBJ2-7, with 11 bases identical to TRBD2. V shed 1 base, J shed 7 bases, and the junction held 6 bases outside the gene matches. The CDR3 runs to 15 residues. Germline V gene lookup returns CDR1 LGHNA and CDR2 YSLEER. CDR3: CASSQGTSGWSEQYF. CDR3 in DNA: TGCGCCAGCAGCCAAGGGACTAGCGGGTGGTCGGAGCAGTACTTC.